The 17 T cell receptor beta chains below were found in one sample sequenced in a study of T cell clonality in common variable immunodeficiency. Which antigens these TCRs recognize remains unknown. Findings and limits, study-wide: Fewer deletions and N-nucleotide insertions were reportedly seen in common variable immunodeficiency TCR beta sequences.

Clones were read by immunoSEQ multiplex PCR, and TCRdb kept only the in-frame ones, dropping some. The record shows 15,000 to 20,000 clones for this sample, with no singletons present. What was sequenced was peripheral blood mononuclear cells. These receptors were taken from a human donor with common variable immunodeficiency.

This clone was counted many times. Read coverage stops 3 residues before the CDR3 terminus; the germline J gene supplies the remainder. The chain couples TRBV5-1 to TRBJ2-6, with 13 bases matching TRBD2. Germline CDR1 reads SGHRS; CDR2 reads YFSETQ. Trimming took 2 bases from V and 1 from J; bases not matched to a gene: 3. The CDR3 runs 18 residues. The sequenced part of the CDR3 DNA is TGCGCCAGCAGCTTCGGACTAGCGGGAGCATCTGGGGCCAACGTC. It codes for CASSFGLAGASGANV. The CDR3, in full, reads CASSFGLAGASGANVLTF. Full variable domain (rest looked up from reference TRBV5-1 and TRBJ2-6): KAGVTQTPRYLIKTRGQQVTLSCSPISGHRSVSWYQQTPGQGLQFLFEYFSETQRNKGNFPGRFSGRQFSNSRSEMNVSTLELGDSALYLCASSFGLAGASGANVLTFGAGSRLTVL.

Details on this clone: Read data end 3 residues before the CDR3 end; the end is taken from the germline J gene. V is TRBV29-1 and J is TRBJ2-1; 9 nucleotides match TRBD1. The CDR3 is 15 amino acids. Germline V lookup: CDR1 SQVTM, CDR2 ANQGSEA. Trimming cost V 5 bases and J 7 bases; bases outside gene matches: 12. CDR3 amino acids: CSVTSRDRAANEQFF. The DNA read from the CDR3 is TGCAGCGTTACCTCCCGGGACAGGGCCGCTAATGAG.

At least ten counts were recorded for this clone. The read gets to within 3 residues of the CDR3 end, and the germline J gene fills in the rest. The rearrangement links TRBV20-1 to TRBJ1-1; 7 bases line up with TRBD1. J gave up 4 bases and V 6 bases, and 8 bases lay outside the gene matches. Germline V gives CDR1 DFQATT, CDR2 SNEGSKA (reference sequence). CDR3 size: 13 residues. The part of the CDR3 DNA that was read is TGCAGTGCGCATAGACAGGGATTCACTGAA. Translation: CSAHRQGFTE. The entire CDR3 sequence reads CSAHRQGFTEAFF.

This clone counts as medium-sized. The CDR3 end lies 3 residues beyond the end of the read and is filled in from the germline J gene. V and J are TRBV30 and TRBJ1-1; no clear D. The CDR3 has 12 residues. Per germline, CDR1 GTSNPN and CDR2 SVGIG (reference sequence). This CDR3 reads CAWSVLGREAFF. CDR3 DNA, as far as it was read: TGTGCCTGGAGTGTACTAGGGCGGGAA.

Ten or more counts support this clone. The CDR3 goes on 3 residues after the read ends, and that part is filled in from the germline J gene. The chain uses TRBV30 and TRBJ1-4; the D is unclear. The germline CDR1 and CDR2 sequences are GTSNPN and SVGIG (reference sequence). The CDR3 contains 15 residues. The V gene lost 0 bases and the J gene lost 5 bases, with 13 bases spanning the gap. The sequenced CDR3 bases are TGTGCCTGGAGTGTCGTAGCGCAGGTGAATGAAAAA. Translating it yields CAWSVVAQVNEK. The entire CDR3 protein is CAWSVVAQVNEKLFF.

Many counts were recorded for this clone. CDR3 protein: CASSLALGIQGQGYTF. The sequenced CDR3 bases are TGCGCCAGCAGCTTGGCCCTGGGGATTCAGGGGCAAGGC. V is TRBV5-1 and J is TRBJ1-2; possibly TRBD1 for D (6 bases). The read ends 3 residues early relative to the CDR3; the germline J gene fills the gap. The CDR3 consists of 16 residues. The germline V gene has CDR1 SGHRS and CDR2 YFSETQ.

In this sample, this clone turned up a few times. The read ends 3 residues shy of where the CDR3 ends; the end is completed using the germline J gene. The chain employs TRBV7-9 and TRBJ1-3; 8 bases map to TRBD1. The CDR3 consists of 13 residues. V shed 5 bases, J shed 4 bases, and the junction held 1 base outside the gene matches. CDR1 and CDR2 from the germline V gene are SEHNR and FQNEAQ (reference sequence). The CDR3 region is CASSGTGGNTIYF. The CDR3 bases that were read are TGTGCCAGCAGCGGGACAGGCGGAAACACC.

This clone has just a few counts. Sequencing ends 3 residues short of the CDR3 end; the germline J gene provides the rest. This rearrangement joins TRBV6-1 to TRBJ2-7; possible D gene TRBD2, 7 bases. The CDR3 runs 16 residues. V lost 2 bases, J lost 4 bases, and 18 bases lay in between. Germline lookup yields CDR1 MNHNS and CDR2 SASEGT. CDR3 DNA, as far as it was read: TGTGCCAGCAGTGAAAAAGGGGGGGGGACTGGATACGAG. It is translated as CASSEKGGGTGYE. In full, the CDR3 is CASSEKGGGTGYEQYF.

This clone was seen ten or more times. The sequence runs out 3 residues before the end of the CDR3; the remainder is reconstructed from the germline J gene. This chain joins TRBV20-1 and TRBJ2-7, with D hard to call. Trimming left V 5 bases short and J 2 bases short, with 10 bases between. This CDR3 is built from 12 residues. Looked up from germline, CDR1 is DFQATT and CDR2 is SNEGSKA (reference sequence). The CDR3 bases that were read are TGCAGTGCTCCTTCCCTCCCCTACGAG. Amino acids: CSAPSLPYE. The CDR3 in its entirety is CSAPSLPYEQYF.

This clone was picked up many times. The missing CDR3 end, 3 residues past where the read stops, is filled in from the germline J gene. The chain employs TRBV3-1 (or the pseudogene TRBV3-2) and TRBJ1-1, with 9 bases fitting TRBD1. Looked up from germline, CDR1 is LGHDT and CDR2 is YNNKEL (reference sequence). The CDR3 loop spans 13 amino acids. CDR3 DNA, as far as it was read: TGTGCCAGCAGCCGGGGACAGGGTCTGGAA. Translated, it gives CASSRGQGLE. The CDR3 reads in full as CASSRGQGLEAFF.

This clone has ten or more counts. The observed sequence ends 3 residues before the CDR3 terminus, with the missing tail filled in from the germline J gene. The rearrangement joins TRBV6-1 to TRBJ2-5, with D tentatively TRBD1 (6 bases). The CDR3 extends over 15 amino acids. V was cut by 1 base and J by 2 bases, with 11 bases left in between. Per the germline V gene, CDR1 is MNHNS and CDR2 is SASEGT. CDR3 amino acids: CASSEGGLRQETQYF. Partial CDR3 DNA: TGTGCCAGCAGTGAAGGGGGGCTTAGGCAAGAGACC.

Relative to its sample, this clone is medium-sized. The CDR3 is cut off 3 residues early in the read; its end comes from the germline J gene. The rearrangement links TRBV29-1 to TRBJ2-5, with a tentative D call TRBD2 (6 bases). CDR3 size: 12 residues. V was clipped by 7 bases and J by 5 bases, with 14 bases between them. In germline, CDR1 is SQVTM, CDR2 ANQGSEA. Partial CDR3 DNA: TGCAGCGCCCGACTAGGCCGGGAGACC. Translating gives CSARLGRET. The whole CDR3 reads CSARLGRETQYF.

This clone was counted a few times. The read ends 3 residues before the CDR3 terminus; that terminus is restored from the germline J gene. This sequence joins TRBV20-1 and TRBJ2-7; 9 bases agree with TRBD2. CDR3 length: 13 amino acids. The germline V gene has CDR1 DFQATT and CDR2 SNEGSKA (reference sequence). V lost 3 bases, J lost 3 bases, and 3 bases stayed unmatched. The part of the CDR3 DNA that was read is TGCAGTGCTAGGGGACTAGCAAGCTACGAG. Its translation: CSARGLASYE. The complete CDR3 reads CSARGLASYEQYF.

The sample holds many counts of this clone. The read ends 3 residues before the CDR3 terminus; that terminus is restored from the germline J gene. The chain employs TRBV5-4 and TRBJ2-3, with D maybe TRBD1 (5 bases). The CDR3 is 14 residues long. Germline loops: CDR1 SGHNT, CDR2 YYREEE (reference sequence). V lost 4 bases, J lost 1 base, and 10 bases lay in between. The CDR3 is CASSPGQRTDTQYF. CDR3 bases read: TGTGCCAGCAGCCCAGGGCAACGCACAGATACG.

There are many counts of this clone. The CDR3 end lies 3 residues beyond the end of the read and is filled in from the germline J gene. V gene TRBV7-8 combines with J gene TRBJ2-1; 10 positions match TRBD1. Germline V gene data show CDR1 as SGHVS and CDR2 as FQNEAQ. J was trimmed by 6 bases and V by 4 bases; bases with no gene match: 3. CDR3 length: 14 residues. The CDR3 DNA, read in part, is TGTGCCAGCAGCTCCAGGACAGGGGGCAATGAG. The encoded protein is CASSSRTGGNE. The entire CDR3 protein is CASSSRTGGNEQFF. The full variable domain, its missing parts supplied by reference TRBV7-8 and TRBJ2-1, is GAGVSQSPRYKVAKRGQDVALRCDPISGHVSLFWYQQALGQGPEFLTYFQNEAQLDKSGLPSDRFFAERPEGSVSTLKIQRTQQEDSAVYLCASSSRTGGNEQFFGPGTRLTVL.

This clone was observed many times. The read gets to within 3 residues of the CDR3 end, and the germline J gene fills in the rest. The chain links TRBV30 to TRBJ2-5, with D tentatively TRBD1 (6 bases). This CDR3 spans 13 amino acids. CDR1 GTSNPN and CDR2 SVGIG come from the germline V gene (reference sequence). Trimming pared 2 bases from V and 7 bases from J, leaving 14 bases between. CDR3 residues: CAWSIRDTGTQYF. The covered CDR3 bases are TGTGCCTGGAGTATCCGGGACACAGGGACC.

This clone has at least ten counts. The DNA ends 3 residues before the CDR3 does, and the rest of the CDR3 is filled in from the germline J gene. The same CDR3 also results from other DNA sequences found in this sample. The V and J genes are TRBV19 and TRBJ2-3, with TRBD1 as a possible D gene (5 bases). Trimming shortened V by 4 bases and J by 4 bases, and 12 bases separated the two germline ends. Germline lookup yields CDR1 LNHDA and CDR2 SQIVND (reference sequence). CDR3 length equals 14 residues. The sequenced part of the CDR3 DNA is TGTGCCAGTAGTAGGCAGGGTGACGCAGATACG. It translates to CASSRQGDADT. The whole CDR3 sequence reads CASSRQGDADTQYF. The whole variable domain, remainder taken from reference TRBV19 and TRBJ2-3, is DGGITQSPKYLFRKEGQNVTLSCEQNLNHDAMYWYRQDPGQGLRLIYYSQIVNDFQKGDIAEGYSVSREKKESFPLTVTSAQKNPTAFYLCASSRQGDADTQYFGPGTRLTVL.